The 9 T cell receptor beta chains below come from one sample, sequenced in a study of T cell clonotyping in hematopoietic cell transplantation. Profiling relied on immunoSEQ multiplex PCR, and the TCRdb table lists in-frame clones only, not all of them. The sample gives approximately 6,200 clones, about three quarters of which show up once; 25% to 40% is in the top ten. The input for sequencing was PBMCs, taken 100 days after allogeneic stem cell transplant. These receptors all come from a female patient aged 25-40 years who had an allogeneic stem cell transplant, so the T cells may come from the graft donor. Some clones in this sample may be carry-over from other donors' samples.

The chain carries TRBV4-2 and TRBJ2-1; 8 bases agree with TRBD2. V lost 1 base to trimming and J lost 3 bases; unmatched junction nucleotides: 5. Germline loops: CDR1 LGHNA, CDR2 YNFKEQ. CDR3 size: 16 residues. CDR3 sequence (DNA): TGTGCCAGCAGCCAAGGATTGCGGGGGGTCTACAATGAGCAGTTCTTC. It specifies CASSQGLRGVYNEQFF.

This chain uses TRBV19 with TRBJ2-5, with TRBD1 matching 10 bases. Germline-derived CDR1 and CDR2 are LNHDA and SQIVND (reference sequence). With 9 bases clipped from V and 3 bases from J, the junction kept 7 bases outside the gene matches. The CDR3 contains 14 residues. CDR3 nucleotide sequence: TGTGCCAGCAGGGACAGGGGAAAGGAAGAGACCCAGTACTTC. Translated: CASRDRGKEETQYF. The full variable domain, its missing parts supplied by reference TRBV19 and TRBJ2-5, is DGGITQSPKYLFRKEGQNVTLSCEQNLNHDAMYWYRQDPGQGLRLIYYSQIVNDFQKGDIAEGYSVSREKKESFPLTVTSAQKNPTAFYLCASRDRGKEETQYFGPGTRLLVL.

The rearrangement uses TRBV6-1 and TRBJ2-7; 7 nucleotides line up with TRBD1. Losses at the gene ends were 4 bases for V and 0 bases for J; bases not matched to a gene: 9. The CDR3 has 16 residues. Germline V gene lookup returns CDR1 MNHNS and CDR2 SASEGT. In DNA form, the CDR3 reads TGTGCCAGCAGTGTCTCCGGGACAGTGAGCTCCTACGAGCAGTACTTC. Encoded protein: CASSVSGTVSSYEQYF.

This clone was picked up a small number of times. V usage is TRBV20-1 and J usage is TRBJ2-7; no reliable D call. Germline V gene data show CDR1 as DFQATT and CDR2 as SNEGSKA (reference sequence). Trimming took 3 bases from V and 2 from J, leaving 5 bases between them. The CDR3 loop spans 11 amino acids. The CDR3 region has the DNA TGCAGTGCTAGGCCTGCCTACGAGCAGTACTTC. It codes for CSARPAYEQYF.

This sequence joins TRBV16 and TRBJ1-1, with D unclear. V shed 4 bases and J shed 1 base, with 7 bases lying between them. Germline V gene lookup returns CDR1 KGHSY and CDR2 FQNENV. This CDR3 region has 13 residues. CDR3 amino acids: CASSPRWNTEAFF. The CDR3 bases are TGTGCCAGCAGCCCCAGGTGGAACACTGAAGCTTTCTTT.

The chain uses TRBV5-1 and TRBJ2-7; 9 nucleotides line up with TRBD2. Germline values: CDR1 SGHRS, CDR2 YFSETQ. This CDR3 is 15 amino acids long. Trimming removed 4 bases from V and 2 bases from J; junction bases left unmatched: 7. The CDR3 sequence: CASSAGGAATYEQYF. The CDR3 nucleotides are TGCGCCAGCAGCGCGGGGGGGGCAGCTACCTACGAGCAGTACTTC.

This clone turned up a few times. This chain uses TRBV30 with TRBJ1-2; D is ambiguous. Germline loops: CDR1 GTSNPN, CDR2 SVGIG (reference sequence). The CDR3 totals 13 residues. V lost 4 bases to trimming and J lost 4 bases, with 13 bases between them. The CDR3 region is CAWNRGSGYGYTF. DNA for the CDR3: TGTGCCTGGAACAGAGGGTCCGGCTATGGCTACACCTTC.

The CDR3 nucleotides are TGTGCCACCCTGGGGGGTCGCACTGAAGCTTTCTTT. Its translation is CATLGGRTEAFF. V is TRBV13 and J is TRBJ1-1; perhaps TRBD1 as D (5 bases). In germline, CDR1 is PRHDT, CDR2 FYEKMQ (reference sequence). The CDR3 spans 12 residues. Trimming left V 10 bases short and J 4 bases short, with 13 bases between. Full variable domain (remainder filled in from reference TRBV13 and TRBJ1-1): AAGVIQSPRHLIKEKRETATLKCYPIPRHDTVYWYQQGPGQDPQFLISFYEKMQSDKGSIPDRFSAQQFSDYHSELNMSSLELGDSALYFCATLGGRTEAFFGQGTRLTVV.

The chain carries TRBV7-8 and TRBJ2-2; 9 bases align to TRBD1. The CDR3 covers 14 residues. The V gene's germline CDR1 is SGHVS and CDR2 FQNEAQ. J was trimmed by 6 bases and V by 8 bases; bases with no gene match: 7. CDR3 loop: CASWTGVSSGELFF. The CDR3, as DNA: TGTGCCAGCTGGACAGGGGTCAGTTCCGGGGAGCTGTTTTTT.